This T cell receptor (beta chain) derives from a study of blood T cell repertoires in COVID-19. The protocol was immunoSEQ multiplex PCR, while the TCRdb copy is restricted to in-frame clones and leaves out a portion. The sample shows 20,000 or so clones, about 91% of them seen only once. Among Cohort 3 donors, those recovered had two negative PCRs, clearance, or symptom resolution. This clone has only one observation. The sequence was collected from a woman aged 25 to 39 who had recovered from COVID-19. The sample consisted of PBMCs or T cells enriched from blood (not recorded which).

CDR3 region: CASSLAGGGDEKLFF. The CDR3 region has the DNA TGTGCCAGCAGCTTGGCAGGGGGTGGGGACGAAAAACTGTTTTTT. V and J are TRBV5-6 and TRBJ1-4, with 7 bases aligning to TRBD1. The CDR3 is made up of 15 amino acids. The J segment lost 8 bases and the V segment lost 0 bases, leaving 7 bases of the junction unmatched. Germline-derived CDR1 and CDR2 are SGHDT and YYEEEE.